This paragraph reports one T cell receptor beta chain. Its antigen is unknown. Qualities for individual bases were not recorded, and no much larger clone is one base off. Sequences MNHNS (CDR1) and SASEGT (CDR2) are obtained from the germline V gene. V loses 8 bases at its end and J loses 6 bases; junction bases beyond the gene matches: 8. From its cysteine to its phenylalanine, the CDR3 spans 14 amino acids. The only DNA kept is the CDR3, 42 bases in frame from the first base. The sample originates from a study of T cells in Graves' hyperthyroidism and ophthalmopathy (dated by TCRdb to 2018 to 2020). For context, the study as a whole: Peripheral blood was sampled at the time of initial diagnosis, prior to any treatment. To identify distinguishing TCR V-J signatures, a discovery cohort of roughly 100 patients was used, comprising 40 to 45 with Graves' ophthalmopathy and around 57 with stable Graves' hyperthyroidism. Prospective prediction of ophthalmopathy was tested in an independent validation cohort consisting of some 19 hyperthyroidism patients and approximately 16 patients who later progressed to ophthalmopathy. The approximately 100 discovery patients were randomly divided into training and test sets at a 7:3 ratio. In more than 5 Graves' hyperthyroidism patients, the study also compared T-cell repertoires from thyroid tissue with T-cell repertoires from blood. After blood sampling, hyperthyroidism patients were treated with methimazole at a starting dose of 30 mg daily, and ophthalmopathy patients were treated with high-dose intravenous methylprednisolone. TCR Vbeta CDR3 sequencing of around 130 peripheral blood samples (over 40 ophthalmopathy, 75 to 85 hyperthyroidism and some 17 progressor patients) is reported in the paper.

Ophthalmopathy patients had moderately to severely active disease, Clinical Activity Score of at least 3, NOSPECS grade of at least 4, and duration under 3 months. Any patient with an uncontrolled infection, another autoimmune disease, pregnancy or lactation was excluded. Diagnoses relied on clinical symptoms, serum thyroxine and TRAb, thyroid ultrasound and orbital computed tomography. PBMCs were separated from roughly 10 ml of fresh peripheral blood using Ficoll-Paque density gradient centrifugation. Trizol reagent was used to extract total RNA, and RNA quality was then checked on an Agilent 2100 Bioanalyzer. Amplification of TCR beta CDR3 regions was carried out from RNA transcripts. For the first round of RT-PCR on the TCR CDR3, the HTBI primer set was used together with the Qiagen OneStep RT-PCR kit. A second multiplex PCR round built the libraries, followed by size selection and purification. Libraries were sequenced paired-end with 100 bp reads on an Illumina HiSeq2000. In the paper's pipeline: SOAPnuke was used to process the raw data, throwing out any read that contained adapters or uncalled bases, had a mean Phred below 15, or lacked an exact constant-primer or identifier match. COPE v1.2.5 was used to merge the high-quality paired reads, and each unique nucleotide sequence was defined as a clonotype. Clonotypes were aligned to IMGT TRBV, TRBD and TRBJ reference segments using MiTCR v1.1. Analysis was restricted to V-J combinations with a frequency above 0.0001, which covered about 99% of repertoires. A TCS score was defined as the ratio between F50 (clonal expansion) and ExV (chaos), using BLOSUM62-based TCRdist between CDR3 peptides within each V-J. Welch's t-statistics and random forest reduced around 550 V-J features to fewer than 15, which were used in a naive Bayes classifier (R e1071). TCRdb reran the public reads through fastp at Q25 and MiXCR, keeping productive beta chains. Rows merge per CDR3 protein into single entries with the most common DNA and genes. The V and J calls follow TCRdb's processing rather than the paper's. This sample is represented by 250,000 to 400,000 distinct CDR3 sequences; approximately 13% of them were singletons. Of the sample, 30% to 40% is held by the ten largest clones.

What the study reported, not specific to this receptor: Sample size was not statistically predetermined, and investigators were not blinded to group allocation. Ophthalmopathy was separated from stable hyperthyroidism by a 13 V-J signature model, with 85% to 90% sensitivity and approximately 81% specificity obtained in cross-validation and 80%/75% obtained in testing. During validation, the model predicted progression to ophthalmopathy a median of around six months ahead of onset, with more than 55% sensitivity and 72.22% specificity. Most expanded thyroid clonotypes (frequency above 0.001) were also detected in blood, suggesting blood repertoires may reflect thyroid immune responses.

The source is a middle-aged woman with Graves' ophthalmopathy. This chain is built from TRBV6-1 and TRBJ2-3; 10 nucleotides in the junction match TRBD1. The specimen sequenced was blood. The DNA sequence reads TGTGCCAGCGGCTCCCGGGGACAGGGGGATACGCAGTATTTT. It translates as CASGSRGQGDTQYF.